The following is a TCR beta chain sequence with its context. Its antigen remains unidentified. The CDR3 length is 16 residues. Germline CDR1 is SGDLS and CDR2 is YYNGEE. The ends lost 0 bases at V and 4 bases at J; junction bases unmatched: 9. This specimen belongs to a study of shared clonotypes between healthy human individuals. Points from the study as a whole: Naive subsets generally exceeded memory subsets in estimated richness. Only blood was sampled, and tissue TCR repertoires likely differ from blood ones.

Replicate PCRs for sorted subsets used 200 ng DNA; this equaled 25,000 to 30,000 T cell genomes. In the original analysis: Junction-only immunoSEQ sequences carried no quality scores, so filtering differed. Data came from immunoSEQ multiplex PCR; TCRdb stores just in-frame clones and leaves some out. V and J calls and clone size are copied from that table; D and trimming were computed from the DNA. The sample lists some 1,600,000 clones, approximately 98% seen once, with less than 0.55% in the top ten. V and J are TRBV9 and TRBJ1-2; the match to TRBD1 covers 7 bases. This clonotype was sampled from a man under 40 in good health. Sequencing input: naive CD4+ T cells sorted from blood. Specified subset: CD45RA+ positively selected. CDR3 in amino acids: CASSVGRPGTAYGYTF. CDR3 sequence (DNA): TGTGCCAGCAGCGTAGGACGCCCCGGGACAGCCTATGGCTACACCTTC.